The present TCR beta chain was sequenced within a study of T-cell memory formation after mild COVID-19. TCRdb passed the 5' RACE reads through MiXCR, listing each CDR3 protein once. The sample yields some 120,000 distinct CDR3 sequences, approximately 6.2% seen once. The CDR3 spans 13 residues. Looked up from germline, CDR1 is MNHNY and CDR2 is SVGAGI (reference sequence). V was trimmed by 2 bases and J by 5 bases, leaving 7 bases between them. This clonotype was counted a few times. What was sequenced was PBMCs or a T cell subset sorted from them (not recorded which). The sequence was obtained from an adult woman who had mild COVID-19 (a few samples of this study predate the infection). Cell type and time point are not known. The chain employs TRBV6-6 and TRBJ2-1, with D possibly matching TRBD2 (5 bases). CDR3 sequence (DNA): TGTGCCAGCAGTTACGACTACAACAATGAGCAGTTCTTC. Its translation is CASSYDYNNEQFF.